A single sample is the source of the 14 T cell receptor beta chains below, sequenced in a study of human T cells and chemical hapten exposure. Time point of the sample: patch test 3, about 24 weeks after DPC sensitization. The sample's treatment: therapeutic diphenylcyclopropenone sensitization with weekly scalp DPC. One entry per CDR3 protein, called by TCRdb with MiXCR from the RACE reads. The table lists around 200,000 distinct CDR3 sequences, approximately 24% of them singletons. The input for sequencing was whole blood, taken in connection with sensitization to the hapten diphenylcyclopropenone (DPC). These receptors came from a woman in her forties with alopecia areata. Some clones in this sample may be carry-over from other donors' samples.

This rearrangement joins TRBV12-3 or TRBV12-4 to TRBJ2-3; 7 nucleotides line up with TRBD1. The CDR3 consists of 15 residues. With 6 bases clipped from V and 0 bases from J, the junction kept 6 bases outside the gene matches. This CDR3 reads CASSPDRPSTDTQYF. The CDR3, as DNA: TGTGCCAGCAGCCCGGACAGGCCCAGCACAGATACGCAGTATTTT.

V is TRBV5-5 and J is TRBJ2-1, with D possibly being TRBD2 (6 bases). V shed 1 base and J shed 7 bases, with 12 bases lying between them. The CDR3 spans 14 residues. Per the germline V gene, CDR1 is SGHKS and CDR2 is YYEKEE (reference sequence). The CDR3 nucleotides read TGTGCCAGCAGCTTGTCCGGGACTTCAAATGAGCAGTTCTTC. Translated: CASSLSGTSNEQFF. Full variable domain (remainder filled in from reference TRBV5-5 and TRBJ2-1): DAGVTQSPTHLIKTRGQQVTLRCSPISGHKSVSWYQQVLGQGPQFIFQYYEKEERGRGNFPDRFSARQFPNYSSELNVNALLLGDSALYLCASSLSGTSNEQFFGPGTRLTVL.

At least ten counts were recorded for this clonotype. The chain recombines TRBV11-2 with TRBJ1-1; D possibly corresponds to TRBD1 (6 bases). Germline V lookup: CDR1 SGHAT, CDR2 FQNNGV. V was shortened by 1 base and J by 4 bases, with 13 bases between the two germline ends. This CDR3 is built from 15 residues. The CDR3 loop reads CASSLARGRFTEAFF. The CDR3 DNA sequence: TGTGCCAGCAGCTTAGCCAGGGGTAGGTTCACTGAAGCTTTCTTT.

This clonotype has only a few counts. The chain carries TRBV7-3 and TRBJ2-1; 13 positions agree with TRBD2. From germline, CDR1 is SGHTA and CDR2 FQGTGA. This CDR3 has 16 amino acids. Losses at the gene ends were 5 bases for V and 9 bases for J; bases not matched to a gene: 10. CDR3 nucleotide sequence: TGTGCCAGCAGCCAACTAGCGGGAGGGCCGGTAGGTGAGCAGTTCTTC. Its translation: CASSQLAGGPVGEQFF.

This clonotype was seen a handful of times. The chain combines TRBV12-3 or TRBV12-4 with TRBJ1-2, with D possibly being TRBD1 (6 bases). CDR3 length: 14 amino acids. The ends were cut back, 6 bases at V and 3 bases at J, with 14 bases in the middle. CDR3 region: CASSLNRGHYGYTF. Here the CDR3 DNA reads TGTGCCAGCAGCCTTAACCGGGGGCACTATGGCTACACCTTC.

The chain recombines TRBV5-6 with TRBJ2-5; D unclear. The length of the CDR3 is 12 residues. V lost 3 bases and J lost 2, with 5 bases in between. Germline CDR1 and CDR2: SGHDT and YYEEEE. CDR3 residues: CASSWGQETQYF. Written as DNA, the CDR3 is TGTGCCAGCAGCTGGGGACAAGAGACCCAGTACTTC.

The chain links TRBV5-1 to TRBJ2-1; D not certain. V was pared by 5 bases and J by 0 bases, with 12 bases between. There are 15 residues in the CDR3. In germline, CDR1 is SGHRS, CDR2 YFSETQ. CDR3 nucleotide sequence: TGCGCCAGCAGGGTGGCCTCGAGCTCCTACAATGAGCAGTTCTTC. Amino acids: CASRVASSSYNEQFF.

The table lists this clonotype with a few counts. The chain carries TRBV9 and TRBJ2-7; TRBD2 matches at 12 bases. V dropped 4 bases and J dropped 5; count of bases not matched to a gene: 7. The CDR3 runs 15 residues. Germline V lookup: CDR1 SGDLS, CDR2 YYNGEE. The CDR3 here is CASSPTSGSIHEQYF. CDR3 nucleotide sequence: TGTGCCAGCAGCCCGACTAGCGGGAGTATCCACGAGCAGTACTTC.

This clonotype was observed a handful of times. The chain has TRBV6-2 or TRBV6-3 and TRBJ1-5; D may be TRBD1 (5 bases). Germline CDR1 reads MNHEY; CDR2 reads SVGEGT. The CDR3 is 14 residues long. The V end was cut by 2 bases, the J end by 4 bases, with 9 bases between. The CDR3 DNA reads as TGTGCCAGCAGTTACGGGACGGAAAATCAGCCCCAGCATTTT. This encodes CASSYGTENQPQHF.

This clonotype was observed a few times. The chain employs TRBV7-2 and TRBJ2-5; TRBD2 matches 8 bases. The germline V gene encodes CDR1 SGHTA and CDR2 FQGNSA. The V and J ends lost 4 bases and 7 bases, in that order; junction bases with no gene match: 8. This CDR3 has 14 residues. The CDR3 region is CASSSVAGGTTQYF. CDR3 DNA: TGTGCCAGCAGCTCCGTCGCGGGGGGCACGACCCAGTACTTC.

The J gene is TRBJ2-3, the V gene TRBV5-1; D is undetermined. Trimming cost V 0 bases and J 2 bases, with 7 bases left between them. Germline V gene data show CDR1 as SGHRS and CDR2 as YFSETQ. CDR3 size: 14 residues. The CDR3 reads CASSLDRTTDTQYF. The CDR3 bases are TGCGCCAGCAGCTTGGATAGGACCACAGATACGCAGTATTTT.

The sample holds many counts of this clonotype. The chain has TRBV29-1 and TRBJ2-3, with D uncertain. V lost 5 bases to trimming and J lost 5 bases, with 8 bases between them. The germline gives CDR1 SQVTM, CDR2 ANQGSEA. The CDR3 totals 11 residues. In DNA form, the CDR3 reads TGCAGCGTTTTTACCGGAGATACGCAGTATTTT. Its protein product is CSVFTGDTQYF.

The V call is TRBV28, the J call TRBJ2-7; 7 nucleotides line up with TRBD1. The junction had 9 bases not matched to a gene; V was cut back by 5 bases and J by 2 bases. Germline CDR1 is MDHEN and CDR2 is SYDVKM. The CDR3 totals 15 residues. The DNA for the CDR3 is TGTGCCAGCAGTCCCCGGGGTAGGGGGCCCTACGAGCAGTACTTC. Translation gives CASSPRGRGPYEQYF.

The CDR3 DNA is TGCAGCGTTGCGGAGGGGGGGGTAACGTACCAAGAGACCCAGTACTTC. Translating gives CSVAEGGVTYQETQYF. The chain is built from TRBV29-1 and TRBJ2-5, with D possibly TRBD2 on 7 matching bases. V was cut by 4 bases and J by 0 bases, with 18 bases left in between. The CDR3 has 16 amino acids. In germline, CDR1 is SQVTM, CDR2 ANQGSEA.